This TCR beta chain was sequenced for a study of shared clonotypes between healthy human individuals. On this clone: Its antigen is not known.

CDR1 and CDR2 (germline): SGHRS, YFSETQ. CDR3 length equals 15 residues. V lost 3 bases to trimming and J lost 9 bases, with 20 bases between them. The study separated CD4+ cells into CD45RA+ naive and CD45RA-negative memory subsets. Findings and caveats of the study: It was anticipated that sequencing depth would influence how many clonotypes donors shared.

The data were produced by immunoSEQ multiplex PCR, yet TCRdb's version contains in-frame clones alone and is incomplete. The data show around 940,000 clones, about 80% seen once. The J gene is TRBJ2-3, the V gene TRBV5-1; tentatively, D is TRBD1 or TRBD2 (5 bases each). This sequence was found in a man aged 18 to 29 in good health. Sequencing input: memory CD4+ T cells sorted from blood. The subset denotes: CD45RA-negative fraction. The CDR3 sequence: CASSSPGAPSGTQYF. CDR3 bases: TGCGCCAGCAGCTCCCCTGGGGCCCCGTCGGGAACGCAGTATTTT.